The 22 T cell receptor beta chains below come from one sample, sequenced in a study of blood T cell repertoires in COVID-19. TCRdb keeps only in-frame clones here, not all; method: immunoSEQ multiplex PCR. In the table there are 250,000 to 350,000 clones, more than 70% of which are singletons. Specimen: peripheral blood. These TCRs come from a woman in her 30s with COVID-19, enrolled during active disease.

The chain is built from TRBV4-1 and TRBJ1-5; D might be TRBD1 (6 bases). Germline V lookup: CDR1 MGHRA, CDR2 YSYEKL. With 4 bases removed from V and 0 bases from J, the gap between germline ends came to 19 bases. The CDR3 extends over 18 amino acids. This CDR3 reads CASSPLQGSLYSNQPQHF. The CDR3, as DNA: TGCGCCAGCAGCCCCCTACAGGGATCCCTTTATAGCAATCAGCCCCAGCATTTT.

This chain connects TRBV6-5 to TRBJ2-3, with D possibly TRBD2 on 5 matching bases. V was shortened by 6 bases and J by 2 bases, with 9 bases between the two germline ends. Germline V gives CDR1 MNHEY, CDR2 SVGAGI. The CDR3 is 13 residues long. The CDR3 reads CASSRRDTDTQYF. As DNA, the CDR3 is TGTGCCAGCAGCCGCCGGGACACAGATACGCAGTATTTT.

The chain employs TRBV4-1 and TRBJ2-5; 7 bases are shared with TRBD2. With 4 bases clipped from V and 5 bases from J, the junction kept 4 bases outside the gene matches. CDR1 is MGHRA, CDR2 YSYEKL, per germline. The CDR3 is 13 residues long. CDR3 nucleotides: TGCGCCAGCAGCCCCGGAGCGGGGGAGACCCAGTACTTC. This sequence encodes CASSPGAGETQYF.

The chain is built from TRBV30 and TRBJ2-7, with 7 bases fitting TRBD1. J gave up 1 base and V 3 bases, and 6 bases lay outside the gene matches. The germline gives CDR1 GTSNPN, CDR2 SVGIG (reference sequence). The CDR3 spans 14 residues. CDR3 DNA sequence: TGTGCCTGGAGGTCGAAGACAGGGTCCTACGAGCAGTACTTC. It encodes CAWRSKTGSYEQYF.

The chain employs TRBV7-9 and TRBJ1-4, with 7 bases lining up with TRBD1. Trimming cost V 5 bases and J 13 bases; bases outside gene matches: 10. Germline CDR1 and CDR2: SEHNR and FQNEAQ (reference sequence). This CDR3 contains 13 residues. The CDR3 DNA follows: TGTGCCAGCAGCCTTTTGATCGGGACAGTACTGTTTTTT. Protein: CASSLLIGTVLFF.

The rearrangement links TRBV3-1 (or the pseudogene TRBV3-2) to TRBJ2-3, with 10 bases lining up with TRBD2. The germline V gene has CDR1 LGHDT and CDR2 YNNKEL (reference sequence). The CDR3 contains 16 residues. The V segment lost 0 bases and the J segment 4 bases; nucleotides outside the gene matches: 4. CDR3 DNA: TGTGCCAGCAGCCAAGATATAAGCGGGAGGGCAGATACGCAGTATTTT. This translates into CASSQDISGRADTQYF.

This chain uses TRBV6-5 with TRBJ2-5; 7 bases line up with TRBD2. Germline-derived CDR1 and CDR2 are MNHEY and SVGAGI. The V segment lost 5 bases and the J segment 3 bases; nucleotides outside the gene matches: 6. The CDR3 extends over 14 amino acids. The CDR3 protein is CASSPPGLKETQYF. The CDR3 nucleotides are TGTGCCAGCAGTCCACCGGGACTAAAAGAGACCCAGTACTTC.

The chain has TRBV30 and TRBJ2-7, with TRBD2 identical over 13 bases. Germline assignment: CDR1 GTSNPN and CDR2 SVGIG (reference sequence). The CDR3 consists of 15 residues. With 6 bases clipped from V and 3 bases from J, the junction kept 8 bases outside the gene matches. The CDR3 nucleotides read TGTGCCTGTTTGGTTCGGACTAGCGGGAGCTACGAGCAGTACTTC. It is translated as CACLVRTSGSYEQYF.

The chain has TRBV7-3 and TRBJ2-7; TRBD1 agrees at 10 bases. CDR3 length equals 15 residues. The germline V gene encodes CDR1 SGHTA and CDR2 FQGTGA. The junction had 5 bases not matched to a gene; V was cut back by 4 bases and J by 2 bases. The CDR3 nucleotides read TGTGCCAGCAGCTCCGGGACAGGGGCTACCTACGAGCAGTACTTC. It specifies CASSSGTGATYEQYF.

The genes are TRBV5-1 and TRBJ2-7; 11 bases are shared with TRBD1. Unmatched junction bases numbered 10, after V lost 2 bases and J lost 6 bases. The CDR3 totals 16 residues. Germline CDR1 reads SGHRS; CDR2 reads YFSETQ. CDR3 loop: CASSFSDRGPAGEQYF. Here the CDR3 DNA reads TGCGCCAGCAGCTTCTCGGACAGGGGGCCTGCCGGCGAGCAGTACTTC. The full variable domain, its missing parts supplied by reference TRBV5-1 and TRBJ2-7, is KAGVTQTPRYLIKTRGQQVTLSCSPISGHRSVSWYQQTPGQGLQFLFEYFSETQRNKGNFPGRFSGRQFSNSRSEMNVSTLELGDSALYLCASSFSDRGPAGEQYFGPGTRLTVT.

This clone was recorded once. CDR3 DNA: TGTGCCAGCAGCCCCTCGGGACAGGTGGGTCAGCCCCAGCATTTT. Protein: CASSPSGQVGQPQHF. V and J are TRBV14 and TRBJ1-5, with 8 bases lining up with TRBD1. With 4 bases clipped from V and 6 bases from J, the junction kept 8 bases outside the gene matches. The germline V gene has CDR1 SGHDN and CDR2 FVKESK. The CDR3 is 15 residues long.

This clone was observed a few times. The rearrangement uses TRBV6-2 or TRBV6-3 and TRBJ2-3; TRBD1 agrees at 9 bases. The CDR3 sequence is 16 residues long. V gave up 4 bases and J gave up 2 bases; unmatched junction bases: 7. CDR1 MNHEY and CDR2 SVGEGT come from the germline V gene. In nucleotides, the CDR3 is TGTGCCAGCAGTTCCGCCGGGACAGGGTTCACAGATACGCAGTATTTT. Its translation is CASSSAGTGFTDTQYF.

This chain connects TRBV9 to TRBJ1-2; tentative D call: TRBD1 (5 bases). The V and J ends lost 0 bases and 7 bases respectively, with 10 bases between them. The length of the CDR3 is 13 residues. CDR1 is SGDLS and CDR2 is YYNGEE in the germline V gene. Here the CDR3 DNA reads TGTGCCAGCAGCGTAGACACAGGATTTGGCTACACCTTC. Its protein product is CASSVDTGFGYTF.

J is TRBJ1-6 and V is TRBV3-1 (or the pseudogene TRBV3-2), with 8 bases fitting TRBD1. This CDR3 comprises 16 residues. CDR1 is LGHDT, CDR2 YNNKEL, per germline (reference sequence). V shed 4 bases and J 7 bases; nucleotides not matched to a gene: 9. In nucleotides, the CDR3 is TGTGCCAGCAGCCCTCTCGGACAGGGAGGAAATTCACCCCTCCACTTT. Translated: CASSPLGQGGNSPLHF.

The gene calls are TRBV5-1 and TRBJ2-2; tentative D call: TRBD2 (5 bases). V shed 4 bases and J shed 4 bases, with 14 bases lying between them. Germline V CDR1 and CDR2: SGHRS, YFSETQ. This CDR3 has 15 residues. The CDR3: CASSPDRGITGELFF. The CDR3 coding sequence is TGCGCCAGCAGCCCGGATCGGGGTATCACCGGGGAGCTGTTTTTT.

The chain uses TRBV11-2 and TRBJ2-5; 11 bases align to TRBD2. Germline V lookup: CDR1 SGHAT, CDR2 FQNNGV. CDR3 length: 16 residues. J gave up 4 bases and V 2 bases, and 6 bases lay outside the gene matches. The CDR3 is CASSLRELAGGETQYF. The DNA of the CDR3 is TGTGCCAGCAGCTTACGTGAGCTAGCGGGAGGAGAGACCCAGTACTTC.

V gene TRBV19 combines with J gene TRBJ2-1; TRBD2 matches at 9 bases. This CDR3 is built from 14 residues. Trimming at V came to 5 bases and at J to 9 bases, leaving 8 bases not matched to a gene. CDR1 is LNHDA and CDR2 is SQIVND in the germline V gene (reference sequence). This CDR3 reads CASSSGSGSTEQFF. Written as DNA, the CDR3 is TGTGCCAGTAGTTCCGGTAGCGGGAGCACTGAGCAGTTCTTC.

This rearrangement joins TRBV28 to TRBJ2-3, with TRBD2 matching over 10 bases. Unmatched junction bases numbered 12, after V lost 6 bases and J lost 3 bases. This CDR3 has 17 residues. Germline V lookup: CDR1 MDHEN, CDR2 SYDVKM. This chain's CDR3 is CASSPLGSGRGTDTQYF. As DNA, the CDR3 is TGTGCCAGCAGCCCCCTCGGGAGCGGGAGGGGGACAGATACGCAGTATTTT.

The chain joins TRBV5-1 to TRBJ2-1; tentatively, D is TRBD2 (5 bases). The CDR3 extends over 15 amino acids. Germline V CDR1 and CDR2: SGHRS, YFSETQ. V was shortened by 0 bases and J by 4 bases, with 11 bases between the two germline ends. The CDR3 sequence is CASSLVGRGYNEQFF. CDR3 nucleotide sequence: TGCGCCAGCAGCTTGGTTGGGAGAGGGTACAATGAGCAGTTCTTC.

The rearrangement joins TRBV10-3 to TRBJ2-7; 11 bases align to TRBD1. CDR1 ENHRY and CDR2 SYGVKD come from the germline V gene. This CDR3 is 14 amino acids long. V gave up 7 bases and J gave up 3 bases; unmatched junction bases: 5. The CDR3 nucleotides are TGTGCCATCACACTCGGGACAGGGGGCTACGAGCAGTACTTC. Its translation: CAITLGTGGYEQYF.

The chain links TRBV30 to TRBJ2-7; D perhaps matches TRBD2 (5 bases). The CDR3 runs to 15 residues. With 0 bases removed from V and 0 bases from J, the gap between germline ends came to 12 bases. Per the germline V gene, CDR1 is GTSNPN and CDR2 is SVGIG (reference sequence). This CDR3 reads CAWSVEGWGSYEQYF. CDR3 coding DNA: TGTGCCTGGAGTGTAGAGGGTTGGGGCTCCTACGAGCAGTACTTC.

The chain recombines TRBV30 with TRBJ2-1; TRBD2 matches at 15 bases. The CDR3 has 15 amino acids. Trimming cost V 4 bases and J 4 bases; bases outside gene matches: 2. In germline, CDR1 is GTSNPN, CDR2 SVGIG (reference sequence). CDR3 DNA sequence: TGTGCCTGGAAAGGACTAGCGGGGGGGTACAATGAGCAGTTCTTC. This encodes CAWKGLAGGYNEQFF.